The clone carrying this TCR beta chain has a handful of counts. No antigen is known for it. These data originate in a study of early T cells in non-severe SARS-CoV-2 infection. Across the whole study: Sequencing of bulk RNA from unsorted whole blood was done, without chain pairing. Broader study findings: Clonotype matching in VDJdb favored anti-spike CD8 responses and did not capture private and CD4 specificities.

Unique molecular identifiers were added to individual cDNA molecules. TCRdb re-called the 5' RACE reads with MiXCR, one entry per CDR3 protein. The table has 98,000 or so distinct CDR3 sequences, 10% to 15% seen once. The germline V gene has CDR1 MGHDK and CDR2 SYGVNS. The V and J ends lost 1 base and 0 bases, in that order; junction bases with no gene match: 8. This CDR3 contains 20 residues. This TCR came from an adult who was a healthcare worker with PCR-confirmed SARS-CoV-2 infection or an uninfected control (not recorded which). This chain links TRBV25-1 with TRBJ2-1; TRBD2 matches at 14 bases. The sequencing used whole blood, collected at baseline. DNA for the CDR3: TGTGCCAGCAGTGAATCCGGGACTAGCGGGAGACGAGGCTCCTACAATGAGCAGTTCTTC. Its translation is CASSESGTSGRRGSYNEQFF. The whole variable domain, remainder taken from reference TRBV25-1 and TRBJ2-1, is EADIYQTPRYLVIGTGKKITLECSQTMGHDKMYWYQQDPGMELHLIHYSYGVNSTEKGDLSSESTVSRIRTEHFPLTLESARPSHTSQYLCASSESGTSGRRGSYNEQFFGPGTRLTVL.